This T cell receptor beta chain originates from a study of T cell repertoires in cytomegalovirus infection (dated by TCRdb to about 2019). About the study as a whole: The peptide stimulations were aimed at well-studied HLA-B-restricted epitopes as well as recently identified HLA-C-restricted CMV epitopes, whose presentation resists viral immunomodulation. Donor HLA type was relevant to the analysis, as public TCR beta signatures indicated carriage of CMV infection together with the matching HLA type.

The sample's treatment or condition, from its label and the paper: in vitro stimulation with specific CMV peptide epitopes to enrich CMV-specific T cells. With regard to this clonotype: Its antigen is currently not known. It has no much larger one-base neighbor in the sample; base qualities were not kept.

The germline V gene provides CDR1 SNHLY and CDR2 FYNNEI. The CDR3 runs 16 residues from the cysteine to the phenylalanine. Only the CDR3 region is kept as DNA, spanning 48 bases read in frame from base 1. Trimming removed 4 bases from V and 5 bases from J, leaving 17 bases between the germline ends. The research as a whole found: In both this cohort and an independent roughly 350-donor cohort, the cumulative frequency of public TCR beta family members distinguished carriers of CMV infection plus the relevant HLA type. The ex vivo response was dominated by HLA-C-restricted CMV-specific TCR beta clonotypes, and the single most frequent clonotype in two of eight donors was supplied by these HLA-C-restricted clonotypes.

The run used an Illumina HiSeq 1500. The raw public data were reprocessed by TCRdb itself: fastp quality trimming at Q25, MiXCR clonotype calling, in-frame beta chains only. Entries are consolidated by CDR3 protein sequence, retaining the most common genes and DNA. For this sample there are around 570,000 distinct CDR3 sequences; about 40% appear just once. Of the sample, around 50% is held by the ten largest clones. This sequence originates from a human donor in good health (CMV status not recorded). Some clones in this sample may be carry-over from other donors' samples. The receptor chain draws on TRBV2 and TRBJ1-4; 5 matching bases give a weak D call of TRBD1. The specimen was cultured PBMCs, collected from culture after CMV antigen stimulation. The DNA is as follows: TGTGCCAGCAGTGTAGAGACAGCCAGTAGAAATGAAAAACTGTTTTTT. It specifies CASSVETASRNEKLFF. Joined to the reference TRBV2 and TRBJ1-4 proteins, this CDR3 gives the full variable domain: EPEVTQTPSHQVTQMGQEVILRCVPISNHLYFYWYRQILGQKVEFLVSFYNNEISEKSEIFDDQFSVERPDGSNFTLKIRSTKLEDSAMYFCASSVETASRNEKLFFGSGTQLSVL.